This paragraph reports one T cell receptor (beta chain). The target antigen is unknown. The PCR employed 60 Vbeta primers together with 13 Jbeta primers. TCRdb keeps only in-frame clones here, not all; method: immunoSEQ multiplex PCR. The sample yields 200,000 to 250,000 clones, 70% to 90% seen once. Germline values: CDR1 MNHEY, CDR2 SVGAGI. V was pared by 8 bases and J by 4 bases, with 5 bases of the junction left unmatched. This CDR3 region has 15 residues. This sample was taken from a study of cytomegalovirus exposure and HLA in healthy donors. Study-wide results and limits: An analysis done earlier found most TCR beta V segments productive about 90% or about 30% of the time.

The sequence came from a human donor in good health. Sequenced: PBMCs. V and J are TRBV6-5 and TRBJ2-2; 12 bases are a match to TRBD2. The CDR3 region is CASHPGLAGTGELFF. In DNA form, the CDR3 reads TGTGCCAGCCATCCGGGACTAGCGGGCACCGGGGAGCTGTTTTTT.